This entry lists 8 T cell receptor beta chains sequenced from one sample in a study of T-cell reconstitution after alpha-beta-depleted transplantation in children. For TCRbeta, the library was prepared with unique molecular identifiers. Each CDR3 protein is one row after TCRdb ran MiXCR on the PCR reads. The sample includes 150,000 to 250,000 distinct CDR3 sequences, around 5.9% of them seen just once. The sequencing used PBMCs, collected before TCRalphabeta/CD19-depleted stem cell transplant. All receptors come from a girl younger than two with combined immunodeficiency, due to receive a stem cell transplant.

This clonotype came up many times. V and J are TRBV20-1 and TRBJ1-2, with TRBD1 matching 9 bases. The germline gives CDR1 DFQATT, CDR2 SNEGSKA (reference sequence). Trimming took 5 bases from V and 5 from J; bases not matched to a gene: 9. This CDR3 has 14 amino acids. The chain's CDR3 is CSAFRTGEVYGYTF. The DNA of the CDR3 is TGCAGTGCTTTTCGGACAGGGGAGGTATATGGCTACACCTTC.

This clonotype was seen many times. The rearrangement links TRBV7-9 to TRBJ1-5; D might be TRBD1 (6 bases). CDR3 length: 14 amino acids. Germline values: CDR1 SEHNR, CDR2 FQNEAQ (reference sequence). V lost 4 bases, J lost 2 bases, and 9 bases lay in between. DNA for the CDR3: TGTGCCAGCAGCTGGGACATACGCAATCAGCCCCAGCATTTT. Its translation: CASSWDIRNQPQHF.

There are many counts of this clonotype. The CDR3 is CATSRDRVKTAFF. The CDR3 coding sequence is TGTGCCACCAGCAGAGATAGGGTGAAGACAGCTTTCTTT. The rearrangement joins TRBV15 to TRBJ1-1; no definite D call. The V gene's germline CDR1 is LNHNV and CDR2 YYDKDF (reference sequence). V was shortened by 0 bases and J by 10 bases, with 12 bases between the two germline ends. The CDR3 extends over 13 amino acids.

This chain connects TRBV27 to TRBJ2-7; D possibly corresponds to TRBD2 (5 bases). V was trimmed by 4 bases and J by 0 bases, leaving 13 bases between them. CDR3 size: 15 residues. Per the germline V gene, CDR1 is MNHEY and CDR2 is SMNVEV (reference sequence). The CDR3 DNA is TGTGCCAGCAGTTCGCTAGCTTCGAGCTCCTACGAGCAGTACTTC. Protein: CASSSLASSSYEQYF.

The sample holds many counts of this clonotype. V and J are TRBV7-2 and TRBJ2-7; D is unresolved. Germline CDR1 is SGHTA and CDR2 is FQGNSA. V dropped 6 bases and J dropped 4 bases, with 16 bases sitting between them. The length of the CDR3 is 14 residues. CDR3 residues: CASSNVWIEYEQYF. Written as DNA, the CDR3 is TGTGCCAGCAGTAATGTCTGGATCGAATACGAGCAGTACTTC.

This clonotype was seen repeatedly, ten times or more. The chain carries TRBV28 and TRBJ2-1; 9 bases line up with TRBD2. The CDR3 is 16 amino acids. Germline V lookup: CDR1 MDHEN, CDR2 SYDVKM. Unmatched junction bases numbered 5, after V lost 3 bases and J lost 2 bases. CDR3 amino acids: CASSFVAGVAYNEQFF. DNA of the CDR3: TGTGCCAGCAGTTTTGTAGCGGGGGTCGCCTACAATGAGCAGTTCTTC.

This clonotype occurred a few times. This chain connects TRBV7-8 to TRBJ2-5, with D possibly matching TRBD2 (6 bases). Per the germline V gene, CDR1 is SGHVS and CDR2 is FQNEAQ. V lost 1 base to trimming and J lost 4 bases, with 10 bases between them. This CDR3 spans 14 amino acids. CDR3: CASSLGGRRETQYF. The CDR3 nucleotides are TGTGCCAGCAGCTTAGGTGGGAGGAGAGAGACCCAGTACTTC.

This clonotype was seen many times. V and J are TRBV6-4 and TRBJ2-2; D is possibly TRBD1 (8 bases). In germline, CDR1 is MRHNA, CDR2 SNTAGT. The CDR3 extends over 17 amino acids. Trimming pared 0 bases from V and 1 base from J, leaving 12 bases between. This chain's CDR3 is CASSDSGGTGNTGELFF. CDR3 nucleotides: TGTGCCAGCAGTGACTCCGGGGGGACAGGGAACACCGGGGAGCTGTTTTTT.